A selection of T cell receptor beta chains follows, all from one sample in a study of memory CD4+ T cells and cytomegalovirus serostatus. Profiled with immunoSEQ multiplex PCR; TCRdb holds only in-frame clones, not every one. This sample has 35,000 to 55,000 clones, with roughly 78% found just once. Sequences were obtained from memory CD4+ T cells from blood. These receptors were taken from an adult in good health and CMV-seronegative. The CDR3 runs from the conserved cysteine through the conserved F or W. Each record gives: clone size, J gene, V gene, D gene, CDR3 DNA, CDR3 protein. A D gene is named only where the DNA matches it firmly. A clone size is listed for some rows: how often the clone was seen (once, few, many), or a class if it is expanded.

.	TRBJ2-7	TRBV6-5	.	TGTGCCAGCAGTTACTCAAGGCAGGGTTGGTTCGAGCAGTACTTC	CASSYSRQGWFEQYF
once	TRBJ1-1	TRBV18	TRBD1	TGTGCCAGCTCACCCCTGGACAGGGGAAACACTGAAGCTTTCTTT	CASSPLDRGNTEAFF
.	TRBJ2-2	TRBV7-8	TRBD1	TGTGCCAGCAGCTCGGACAGGGCGAACACCGGGGAGCTGTTTTTT	CASSSDRANTGELFF
once	TRBJ1-1	TRBV25-1	.	TGTGCCAGCAGTGAATATACCGATGTCACAGGGAAGAACACTGAAGCTTTCTTT	CASSEYTDVTGKNTEAFF
.	TRBJ1-1	TRBV13	.	TGTGCCAGCAGCTCACGGCCCCTTGAAGCTTTCTTT	CASSSRPLEAFF
.	TRBJ1-1	TRBV27	TRBD1	TGTGCCAGCAGCTCGGACAGGGCCACTGAAGCTTTCTTT	CASSSDRATEAFF
.	TRBJ1-1	TRBV23-1	.	TGCGCCAGCAGTCCCCCGTTGGGTGAAGCTTTCTTT	CASSPPLGEAFF
.	TRBJ2-3	TRBV30	.	TGTGCCTGGAGTAGGGTAGCTTCCACAGATACGCAGTATTTT	CAWSRVASTDTQYF
once	TRBJ1-1	TRBV5-5	.	TGTGCCAGCAGCCTACAGGCCGACACTGAAGCTTTCTTT	CASSLQADTEAFF
.	TRBJ1-3	TRBV28	.	TGTGCCAGCACCCCCGACAGCTCTGGAAACACCATATATTTT	CASTPDSSGNTIYF
.	TRBJ1-2	TRBV5-4	.	TGTGCCAGCAGTTCAACAGGGCTTAACTATGGCTACACCTTC	CASSSTGLNYGYTF
.	TRBJ1-5	TRBV15	.	TGTGCCACCAGCAGAGAGCAGGGCCATCAGCCCCAGCATTTT	CATSREQGHQPQHF
.	TRBJ2-5	TRBV11-1	TRBD1	TGTGCCAGCAGCCGGGGACAGAGAGAGACCCAGTACTTC	CASSRGQRETQYF
.	TRBJ1-1	TRBV7-9	TRBD1	TGTGCCAGCACCGACAGGGGTGACACTGAAGCTTTCTTT	CASTDRGDTEAFF
.	TRBJ2-3	TRBV5-6	.	TGTGCCAGCAGCGCGCCGTTCAGGTCAATCTCTGGCACAGATACGCAGTATTTT	CASSAPFRSISGTDTQYF
.	TRBJ2-5	TRBV7-3	.	TGTGCCAGCAGCTTAAGTTTAGGCGAGACCCAGTACTTC	CASSLSLGETQYF
.	TRBJ2-7	TRBV7-9	.	TGTGCCAGCAGCTTAGCCCACGGGACGACCTACGAGCAGTACTTC	CASSLAHGTTYEQYF
few	TRBJ1-2	TRBV5-1	TRBD1	TGCGCCAGCACCATAATCCCGGACAGGGGCTACTATGGCTACACCTTC	CASTIIPDRGYYGYTF
once	TRBJ1-2	TRBV30	.	TGTGCCTGGAGTGTATCGGGAGAGGGGGGCTACACCTTC	CAWSVSGEGGYTF
.	TRBJ1-5	TRBV7-2	.	TGTGCCAGCAGCCCCGATGGACATAGCAATCAGCCCCAGCATTTT	CASSPDGHSNQPQHF
.	TRBJ2-3	TRBV28	.	TGTGCCAGCAACCAAGGGGTGGGAGATACGCAGTATTTT	CASNQGVGDTQYF
.	TRBJ2-5	TRBV7-2	TRBD2	TGTGCCAGCAGCTTAGCCCTGACTAGCGGGGGGCCCGGAGAGACCCAGTACTTC	CASSLALTSGGPGETQYF
.	TRBJ2-5	TRBV6-1	.	TGTGCCAGCAGTCTCTCTCCGGGTGGGGGGGAGACCCAGTACTTC	CASSLSPGGGETQYF
.	TRBJ2-7	TRBV25-1	TRBD1	TGTGCCAGCAGTGACGGGACAGGGACCCCCGAGCAGTACTTC	CASSDGTGTPEQYF
.	TRBJ1-5	TRBV4-3	TRBD1	TGCGCCAGCAGCCAAGATTTTACAGGGGACCAGCCCCAGCATTTT	CASSQDFTGDQPQHF
.	TRBJ2-1	TRBV11-1	TRBD2	TGTGCCAGCAGCTTTTTTGGCGGGGGTTACAATGAGCAGTTCTTC	CASSFFGGGYNEQFF
.	TRBJ1-5	TRBV28	TRBD1	TGTGCCAGCAGTTCACCGGGACAGGGAGGCAATCAGCCCCAGCATTTT	CASSSPGQGGNQPQHF
.	TRBJ2-1	TRBV7-2	TRBD2	TGTGCCAGCAGCCGGCTAGCGGGGGGACTCACCTACAATGAGCAGTTCTTC	CASSRLAGGLTYNEQFF
.	TRBJ1-1	TRBV18	.	TGTGCCAGCTCACCAAGGGACGGTGAAGCTTTCTTT	CASSPRDGEAFF
.	TRBJ2-5	TRBV7-2	.	TGTGCCAGCAGCTTCGGCGGAGCCCGAGAGACCCAGTACTTC	CASSFGGARETQYF
few	TRBJ1-4	TRBV7-8	TRBD1	TGTGCCAGCAGCTTGACAGGGGCGAGTGAAAAACTGTTTTTT	CASSLTGASEKLFF
.	TRBJ1-1	TRBV7-9	.	TGTGCCAGCAGCTTAGGCAGGAGTTGGACTGAAGCTTTCTTT	CASSLGRSWTEAFF
.	TRBJ1-5	TRBV30	.	TGTGCCTGGAGTAGGAGAGGGAGCGGACAGCCCCAGCATTTT	CAWSRRGSGQPQHF
.	TRBJ2-1	TRBV7-9	TRBD2	TGTGCCAGCAGCTTCCGAGGACTAGCGGGGGGGTTAGAGCAGTTCTTC	CASSFRGLAGGLEQFF
.	TRBJ1-5	TRBV28	.	TGTGCCAGCAGGATCGTCAGGCCAGGGCCAAATCAGCCCCAGCATTTT	CASRIVRPGPNQPQHF
few	TRBJ1-4	TRBV6-1	TRBD1	TGTGCCAGCAGTGAACCAGGGGGAGAAAAACTGTTTTTT	CASSEPGGEKLFF
.	TRBJ1-1	TRBV18	.	TGTGCCAGCTCACCCCTGAAGGGCACTGAAGCTTTCTTT	CASSPLKGTEAFF
.	TRBJ2-5	TRBV5-6	.	TGTGCCAGCAGCTTCAGGGGGGCGCTCCACCAACACTACTTC	CASSFRGALHQHYF
.	TRBJ2-3	TRBV4-3	TRBD2	TGCGCCAGCAGCCAAGAGCCGGGGGGGGACACAGATACGCAGTATTTT	CASSQEPGGDTDTQYF
.	TRBJ1-2	TRBV28	TRBD1	TGTGCCAGCAGTCTCCGACAGGGAGGTTATGGCTACACCTTC	CASSLRQGGYGYTF
.	TRBJ1-3	TRBV7-2	.	TGTGCCAGCAGCTTAGTGGGGCGGAGCGGAAACACCATATATTTT	CASSLVGRSGNTIYF
once	TRBJ1-6	TRBV5-4	.	TGTGCCAGCAGCCCCAAGTTGGGGATTCAATCACCCCTCCACTTT	CASSPKLGIQSPLHF
.	TRBJ1-5	TRBV2	.	TGTGCCAGCAGTGAAGGGGACACCAATCAGCCCCAGCATTTT	CASSEGDTNQPQHF
.	TRBJ1-1	TRBV5-5	.	TGTGCCAGCAGCTTGGGGACGGGCACTGAAGCTTTCTTT	CASSLGTGTEAFF
.	TRBJ2-3	TRBV28	.	TGTGCCAGCAGGACCCGCACAGATACGCAGTATTTT	CASRTRTDTQYF
.	TRBJ2-3	TRBV5-1	TRBD2	TGCGCCAGCAGCTTACTAGCGGGGGGGCAGGGAGATACGCAGTATTTT	CASSLLAGGQGDTQYF
.	TRBJ1-6	TRBV2	.	TGTGCCAGCTTCAGGGACGACTCAGGAGCCCTCCACTTT	CASFRDDSGALHF
.	TRBJ2-6	TRBV6-1	TRBD1	TGTGCCAGCGGATACAGGGGTGCTGGGGCCAACGTCCTGACTTTC	CASGYRGAGANVLTF
few	TRBJ1-2	TRBV5-1	.	TGCGCCAGCAGCTTGGTTCAGGGATCCAATTATGGCTACACCTTC	CASSLVQGSNYGYTF
.	TRBJ1-6	TRBV6-6	.	TGTGCCAGCAACTACAATGGGGGCAGCCCTCAACCCCTCCACTTT	CASNYNGGSPQPLHF
once	TRBJ1-2	TRBV5-1	.	TGCGCCAGCAGCTTGGGGCTCGACCTCTATGGCTACACCTTC	CASSLGLDLYGYTF
.	TRBJ2-5	TRBV19	.	TGTGCCAGTAGTCTCAGGCCCCTACGGGGAGAGACCCAGTACTTC	CASSLRPLRGETQYF
once	TRBJ1-2	TRBV27	TRBD1	TGTGCCAGCAGAAGAATCAGGGGGAACTATGGCTACACCTTC	CASRRIRGNYGYTF
.	TRBJ1-1	TRBV5-1	TRBD1	TGCGCCAGCAGCCCGGACAGGGGAACTGAAGCTTTCTTT	CASSPDRGTEAFF
once	TRBJ1-2	TRBV7-2	TRBD1	TGTGCCAGCAGCTCCCAACAGGGGAACTATGGCTACACCTTC	CASSSQQGNYGYTF
once	TRBJ2-5	TRBV9	.	TGTGCCAGCAGCCCATCTGGGGGCTGGGAGACCCAGTACTTC	CASSPSGGWETQYF
.	TRBJ1-2	TRBV28	TRBD1	TGTGCCAGCAGCCCAGGGGGCGCCGACTATGGCTACACCTTC	CASSPGGADYGYTF
.	TRBJ2-5	TRBV28	TRBD1	TGTGCCAGCAGCTTTCCATCCTACAGGGGACAAGAGACCCAGTACTTC	CASSFPSYRGQETQYF
.	TRBJ2-6	TRBV2	.	TGTGCCAGCAGTGGGGCGGGTGTCTTCTCTGGGGCCAACGTCCTGACTTTC	CASSGAGVFSGANVLTF